These 24 T cell receptor beta chains originate from one sample sequenced in a study of T cell responses to AZD1222 COVID-19 vaccine. The table came from immunoSEQ multiplex PCR; TCRdb's copy has only in-frame clones and leaves some out. The sample includes 120,000 or so clones, about 89% of them seen just once. This sample comprised peripheral blood, obtained on day 0 of AZD1222 vaccination. All receptors come from an adult in good health.

This clone came up once. The rearrangement joins TRBV7-2 to TRBJ1-6; TRBD1 is a possible D gene (6 bases). V gave up 2 bases and J gave up 9 bases, with 14 bases separating them. Germline V lookup: CDR1 SGHTA, CDR2 FQGNSA. The CDR3 has 15 amino acids. CDR3 DNA sequence: TGTGCCAGCAGCTTACCGGGGGGCACCGGTTCACCCCTCCACTTT. Protein: CASSLPGGTGSPLHF.

V usage is TRBV29-1 and J usage is TRBJ1-4, with 11 bases identical to TRBD1. CDR3 length: 13 residues. Germline V CDR1 and CDR2: SQVTM, ANQGSEA. J was trimmed by 7 bases and V by 4 bases; bases with no gene match: 2. The CDR3 bases are TGCAGCGTTGCGGGACAGGGGGGTGAAAAACTGTTTTTT. It is translated as CSVAGQGGEKLFF.

This sequence joins TRBV7-9 and TRBJ2-1; 7 bases align to TRBD2. J gave up 6 bases and V 1 base, and 0 bases lay outside the gene matches. This CDR3 has 13 residues. CDR1 is SEHNR, CDR2 FQNEAQ, per germline (reference sequence). DNA for the CDR3: TGTGCCAGCAGCTTAGGGGAGGGCAATGAGCAGTTCTTC. Its translation: CASSLGEGNEQFF.

The count of this clone is one. The chain combines TRBV21-1 with TRBJ1-1. TRBV21-1 is a pseudogene locus. The CDR3 runs to 16 residues. CDR3 region: CASSNSPGGMNTEAFF. The CDR3 DNA sequence: TGTGCCAGCAGCAATTCGCCGGGTGGCATGAACACTGAAGCTTTCTTT.

The rearrangement uses TRBV6-5 and TRBJ2-6; no clear D gene. Trimming removed 11 bases from V and 0 bases from J, with 8 bases in between. This CDR3 has 13 residues. CDR1 is MNHEY, CDR2 SVGAGI, per germline. CDR3 amino acids: CAGRFSGANVLTF. The CDR3 DNA is TGTGCCGGCCGGTTCTCTGGGGCCAACGTCCTGACTTTC.

The chain recombines TRBV10-3 with TRBJ1-4, with D unresolved. Per germline, CDR1 ENHRY and CDR2 SYGVKD. V shed 6 bases and J shed 8 bases, with 13 bases lying between them. CDR3 size: 13 residues. The CDR3 loop reads CAIRGMAEEKLFF. CDR3 bases: TGTGCCATCAGGGGGATGGCGGAGGAAAAACTGTTTTTT.

This rearrangement joins TRBV10-3 to TRBJ1-4; the D is unclear. This CDR3 spans 14 amino acids. V was shortened by 0 bases and J by 7 bases, with 9 bases between the two germline ends. The V gene's germline CDR1 is ENHRY and CDR2 SYGVKD. CDR3 amino acids: CAISESHSGEKLFF. CDR3 bases: TGTGCCATCAGTGAGTCCCACAGTGGTGAAAAACTGTTTTTT.

This chain links TRBV5-1 with TRBJ1-1; D might be TRBD1 (5 bases). Between the trimmed V and J ends, which lost 5 bases and 2 bases, there was a span of 10 bases. Germline assignment: CDR1 SGHRS and CDR2 YFSETQ. The CDR3 has 13 amino acids. The CDR3 here is CASRMRGNTEAFF. CDR3 bases: TGCGCCAGCAGGATGAGGGGAAACACTGAAGCTTTCTTT.

The chain employs TRBV5-4 and TRBJ1-2, with D possibly TRBD1 on 6 matching bases. The CDR3 is made up of 15 amino acids. V was clipped by 4 bases and J by 5 bases, with 18 bases between them. The germline CDR1 and CDR2 sequences are SGHNT and YYREEE (reference sequence). The CDR3 DNA sequence: TGTGCCAGCAGCACAGGGACTGCCTCCCCTTATGGCTACACCTTC. It is translated as CASSTGTASPYGYTF.

The chain employs TRBV6-2 or TRBV6-3 and TRBJ2-3, with 10 bases matching TRBD2. CDR1 is MNHEY, CDR2 SVGEGT, per germline. V was pared by 6 bases and J by 0 bases, with 6 bases of the junction left unmatched. The CDR3 is 16 residues long. The chain's CDR3 is CASSPRTSGSTDTQYF. In DNA, the CDR3 is TGTGCCAGCAGCCCTCGGACTAGCGGAAGCACAGATACGCAGTATTTT.

This rearrangement joins TRBV18 to TRBJ2-1; 15 nucleotides match TRBD2. The germline CDR1 and CDR2 sequences are KGHSH and LQKENI. The trim removed 4 bases at V and 8 bases at J, leaving 6 bases unmatched. The CDR3 is made up of 16 amino acids. The CDR3 sequence: CASSHTGLAGGDEQFF. The CDR3, as DNA: TGTGCCAGCTCACACACGGGACTAGCGGGAGGAGATGAGCAGTTCTTC.

CDR3 DNA: TGTGCCAGCACACATCGGGAGGAACTGTTTTTT. It translates to CASTHREELFF. The chain employs TRBV7-9 and TRBJ1-4; D unclear. This CDR3 is built from 11 residues. The germline gives CDR1 SEHNR, CDR2 FQNEAQ (reference sequence). The V and J ends lost 7 bases and 12 bases respectively, with 12 bases between them.

The chain is built from TRBV12-5 and TRBJ2-1; D is possibly TRBD1 (6 bases). This CDR3 comprises 14 residues. Germline lookup yields CDR1 LGHNT and CDR2 FRNRAP. Deletions cut 0 bases from V and 9 bases from J, with 12 bases between. The CDR3 is CASGLVSTGSEQFF. CDR3 nucleotide sequence: TGTGCTAGTGGTTTGGTAAGCACAGGGTCTGAGCAGTTCTTC.

V usage is TRBV3-1 (or the pseudogene TRBV3-2) and J usage is TRBJ1-2; D is unresolved. Trimming removed 0 bases at V and 1 base at J, with 12 bases between. The CDR3 runs 16 residues. Germline assignment: CDR1 LGHDT and CDR2 YNNKEL (reference sequence). CDR3 in amino acids: CASSQDRQTGNYGYTF. The CDR3 coding sequence is TGTGCCAGCAGCCAAGACCGGCAGACGGGTAACTATGGCTACACCTTC.

The chain uses TRBV7-9 and TRBJ1-6, with D maybe TRBD1 (6 bases). Germline CDR1 is SEHNR and CDR2 is FQNEAQ (reference sequence). This CDR3 is built from 17 residues. Trimming pared 2 bases from V and 3 bases from J, leaving 14 bases between. The CDR3 is CASSLSAGADYNSPLHF. As DNA, the CDR3 is TGTGCCAGCAGCTTATCCGCAGGGGCCGACTATAATTCACCCCTCCACTTT.

V gene TRBV7-9 combines with J gene TRBJ1-1, with 10 positions matching TRBD1. This CDR3 comprises 15 residues. Per the germline V gene, CDR1 is SEHNR and CDR2 is FQNEAQ (reference sequence). J was trimmed by 6 bases and V by 1 base; bases with no gene match: 5. The CDR3 reads CASSLGTGGFSEAFF. As DNA, the CDR3 is TGTGCCAGCAGCTTAGGGACAGGGGGTTTCTCTGAAGCTTTCTTT.

The chain has TRBV7-2 and TRBJ2-5; D may be TRBD2 (6 bases). Trimming took 5 bases from V and 1 from J, leaving 11 bases between them. The CDR3 runs to 14 residues. Germline values: CDR1 SGHTA, CDR2 FQGNSA. CDR3 residues: CASSGSGLQETQYF. CDR3 DNA sequence: TGTGCCAGCAGCGGTAGCGGCCTCCAAGAGACCCAGTACTTC. Together with reference TRBV7-2 and TRBJ2-5, the CDR3 gives the full variable domain: GAGVSQSPSNKVTEKGKDVELRCDPISGHTALYWYRQSLGQGLEFLIYFQGNSAPDKSGLPSDRFSAERTGGSVSTLTIQRTQQEDSAVYLCASSGSGLQETQYFGPGTRLLVL.

The rearrangement links TRBV6-5 to TRBJ2-2; possibly TRBD1 for D (5 bases). This CDR3 has 15 residues. V lost 2 bases and J lost 0, with 7 bases in between. Germline V gene lookup returns CDR1 MNHEY and CDR2 SVGAGI. CDR3 coding DNA: TGTGCCAGCAGTTACCAGGGAACGAACACCGGGGAGCTGTTTTTT. Protein sequence: CASSYQGTNTGELFF.

The rearrangement joins TRBV15 to TRBJ2-5, with 11 bases that match TRBD2. The germline gives CDR1 LNHNV, CDR2 YYDKDF (reference sequence). This CDR3 contains 19 residues. Trimming at V came to 0 bases and at J to 2 bases, leaving 11 bases not matched to a gene. The CDR3: CATSRDAASGRIGQETQYF. The CDR3 DNA follows: TGTGCCACCAGCAGAGATGCGGCTAGCGGGAGGATAGGGCAAGAGACCCAGTACTTC.

This clone has just a few counts. The chain recombines TRBV4-2 with TRBJ2-7; D is possibly TRBD1 or TRBD2 (5 bases each). Trimming removed 4 bases at V and 5 bases at J, with 9 bases between. The germline gives CDR1 LGHNA, CDR2 YNFKEQ. The CDR3 loop spans 12 amino acids. The CDR3 coding sequence is TGTGCCAGCAGCCGGGACCGACACGAGCAGTACTTC. Translating it yields CASSRDRHEQYF.

This chain joins TRBV28 and TRBJ1-3; D possibly corresponds to TRBD1 (5 bases). The CDR3 contains 15 residues. Per germline, CDR1 MDHEN and CDR2 SYDVKM. Trimming took 5 bases from V and 7 from J, leaving 18 bases between them. CDR3 sequence (DNA): TGTGCCAGCAGTCCGGGGCCCAACCAACCGAACACCATATATTTT. It specifies CASSPGPNQPNTIYF.

This chain connects TRBV18 to TRBJ1-1, with 7 bases fitting TRBD1. The CDR3 is 13 amino acids. Per the germline V gene, CDR1 is KGHSH and CDR2 is LQKENI. Trimming took 8 bases from V and 0 from J; bases not matched to a gene: 3. The CDR3: CASGGQMNTEAFF. The CDR3 DNA reads as TGTGCCAGCGGGGGACAGATGAACACTGAAGCTTTCTTT.

The rearrangement joins TRBV4-3 to TRBJ2-5; D might be TRBD2 (7 bases). The CDR3 loop spans 15 amino acids. Germline CDR1 is LGHNA and CDR2 is YSLEER. Trimming left V 5 bases short and J 3 bases short, with 16 bases between. This CDR3 reads CASSSRGGPEETQYF. In DNA form, the CDR3 reads TGCGCCAGCAGCTCAAGGGGGGGACCAGAAGAGACCCAGTACTTC.

V is TRBV9 and J is TRBJ1-2; TRBD1 matches 8 bases. Unmatched junction bases numbered 11, after V lost 6 bases and J lost 10 bases. CDR1 is SGDLS and CDR2 is YYNGEE in the germline V gene. CDR3 length: 13 residues. The CDR3 coding sequence is TGTGCCAGCACCAAGGACAGGGTAGTGTACTACACCTTC. Its protein product is CASTKDRVVYYTF.